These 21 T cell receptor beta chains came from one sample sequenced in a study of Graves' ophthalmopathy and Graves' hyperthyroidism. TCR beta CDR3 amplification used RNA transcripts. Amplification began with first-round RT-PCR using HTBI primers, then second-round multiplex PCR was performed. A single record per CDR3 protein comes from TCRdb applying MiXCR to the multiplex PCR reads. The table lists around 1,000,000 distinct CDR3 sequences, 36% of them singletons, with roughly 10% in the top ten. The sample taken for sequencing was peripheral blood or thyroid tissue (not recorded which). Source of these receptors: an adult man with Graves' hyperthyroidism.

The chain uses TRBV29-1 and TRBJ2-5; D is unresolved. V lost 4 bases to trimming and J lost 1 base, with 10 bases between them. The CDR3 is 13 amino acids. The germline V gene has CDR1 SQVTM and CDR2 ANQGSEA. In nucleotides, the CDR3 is TGCAGCGTTGGAGAGACGGGCCAAGAGACCCAGTACTTC. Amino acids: CSVGETGQETQYF. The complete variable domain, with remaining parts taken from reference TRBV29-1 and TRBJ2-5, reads SAVISQKPSRDICQRGTSLTIQCQVDSQVTMMFWYRQQPGQSLTLIATANQGSEATYESGFVIDKFPISRPNLTFSTLTVSNMSPEDSSIYLCSVGETGQETQYFGPGTRLLVL.

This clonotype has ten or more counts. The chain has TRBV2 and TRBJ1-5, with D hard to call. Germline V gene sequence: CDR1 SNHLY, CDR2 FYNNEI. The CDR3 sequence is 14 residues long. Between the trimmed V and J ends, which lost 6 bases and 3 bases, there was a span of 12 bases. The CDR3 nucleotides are TGTGCCAGCAGCTTTCAGGATCTCAATCAGCCCCAGCATTTT. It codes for CASSFQDLNQPQHF.

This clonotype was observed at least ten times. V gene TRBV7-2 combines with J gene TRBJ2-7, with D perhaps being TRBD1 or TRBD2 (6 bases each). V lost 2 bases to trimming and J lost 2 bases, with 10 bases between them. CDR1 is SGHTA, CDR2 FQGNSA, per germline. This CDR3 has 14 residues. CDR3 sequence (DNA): TGTGCCAGCAGCTTAAACAGGGAGGCCTACGAGCAGTACTTC. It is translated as CASSLNREAYEQYF.

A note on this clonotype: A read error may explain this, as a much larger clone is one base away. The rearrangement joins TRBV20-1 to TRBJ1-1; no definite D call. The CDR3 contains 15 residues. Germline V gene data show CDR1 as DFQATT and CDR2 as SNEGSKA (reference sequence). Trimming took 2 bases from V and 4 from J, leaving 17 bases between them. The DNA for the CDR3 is TGCAGTGCTAGAAAGGTTCAGCGCCGATCCACTGAAGCTTTCTTT. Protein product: CSARKVQRRSTEAFF.

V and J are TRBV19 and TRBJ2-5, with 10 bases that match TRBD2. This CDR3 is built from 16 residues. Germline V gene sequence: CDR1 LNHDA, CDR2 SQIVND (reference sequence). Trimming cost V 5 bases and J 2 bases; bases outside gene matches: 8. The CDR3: CASSSKAGGTQETQYF. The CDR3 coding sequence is TGTGCCAGTAGTTCGAAAGCGGGAGGGACGCAAGAGACCCAGTACTTC.

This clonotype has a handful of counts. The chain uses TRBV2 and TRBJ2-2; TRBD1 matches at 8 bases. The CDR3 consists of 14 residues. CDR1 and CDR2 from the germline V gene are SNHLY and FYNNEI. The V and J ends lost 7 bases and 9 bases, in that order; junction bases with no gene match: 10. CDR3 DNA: TGTGCCAGCAATTTGGGACAGGCCGGGTGGGAGCTGTTTTTT. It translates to CASNLGQAGWELFF.

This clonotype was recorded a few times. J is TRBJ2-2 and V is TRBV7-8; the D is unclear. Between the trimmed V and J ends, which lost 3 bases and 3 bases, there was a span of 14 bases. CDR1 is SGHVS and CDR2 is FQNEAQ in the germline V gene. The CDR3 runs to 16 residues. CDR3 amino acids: CASSFMASRDTGELFF. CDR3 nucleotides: TGTGCCAGCAGCTTTATGGCGTCGCGAGACACCGGGGAGCTGTTTTTT. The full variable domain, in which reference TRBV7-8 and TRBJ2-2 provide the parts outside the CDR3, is GAGVSQSPRYKVAKRGQDVALRCDPISGHVSLFWYQQALGQGPEFLTYFQNEAQLDKSGLPSDRFFAERPEGSVSTLKIQRTQQEDSAVYLCASSFMASRDTGELFFGEGSRLTVL.

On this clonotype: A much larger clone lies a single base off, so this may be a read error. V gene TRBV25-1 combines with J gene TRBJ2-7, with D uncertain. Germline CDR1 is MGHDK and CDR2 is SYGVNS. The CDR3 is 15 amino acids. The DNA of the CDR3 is TGTGTCAGCAGTGAATGGGGTGCTGAAACCTACGAGCAGTACTTC. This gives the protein CVSSEWGAETYEQYF.

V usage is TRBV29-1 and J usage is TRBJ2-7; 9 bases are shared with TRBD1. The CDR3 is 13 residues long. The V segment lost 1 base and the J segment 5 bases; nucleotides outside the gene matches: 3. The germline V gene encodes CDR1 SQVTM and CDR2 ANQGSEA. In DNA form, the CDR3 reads TGCAGCGTTGAAGGGACAGGGGCCCACGAGCAGTACTTC. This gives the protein CSVEGTGAHEQYF.

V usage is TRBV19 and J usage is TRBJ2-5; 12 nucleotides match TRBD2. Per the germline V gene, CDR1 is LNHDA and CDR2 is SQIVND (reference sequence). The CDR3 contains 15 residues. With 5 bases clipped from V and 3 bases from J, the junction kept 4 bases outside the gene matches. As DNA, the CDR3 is TGTGCCAGTAGTGACCGGACTAGCGGGAAAGAGACCCAGTACTTC. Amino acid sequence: CASSDRTSGKETQYF. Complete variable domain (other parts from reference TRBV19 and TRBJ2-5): DGGITQSPKYLFRKEGQNVTLSCEQNLNHDAMYWYRQDPGQGLRLIYYSQIVNDFQKGDIAEGYSVSREKKESFPLTVTSAQKNPTAFYLCASSDRTSGKETQYFGPGTRLLVL.

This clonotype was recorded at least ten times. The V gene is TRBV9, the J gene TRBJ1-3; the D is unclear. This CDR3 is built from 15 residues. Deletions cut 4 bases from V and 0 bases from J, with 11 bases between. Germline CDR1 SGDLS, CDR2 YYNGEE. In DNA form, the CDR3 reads TGTGCCAGCAGCCCCCGCGCCTTCTCTGGAAACACCATATATTTT. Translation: CASSPRAFSGNTIYF. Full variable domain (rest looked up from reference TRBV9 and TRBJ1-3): DSGVTQTPKHLITATGQRVTLRCSPRSGDLSVYWYQQSLDQGLQFLIQYYNGEERAKGNILERFSAQQFPDLHSELNLSSLELGDSALYFCASSPRAFSGNTIYFGEGSWLTVV.

The CDR3 spells CASSQDGGAGETQYF. The CDR3 nucleotides are TGTGCCAGCAGCCAAGACGGGGGGGCCGGAGAGACCCAGTACTTC. The chain recombines TRBV25-1 with TRBJ2-5, with 8 bases that match TRBD2. The CDR3 extends over 15 amino acids. Germline V gene data show CDR1 as MGHDK and CDR2 as SYGVNS. V trimming: 6 bases; J trimming: 4 bases; junction bases outside the gene matches: 10.

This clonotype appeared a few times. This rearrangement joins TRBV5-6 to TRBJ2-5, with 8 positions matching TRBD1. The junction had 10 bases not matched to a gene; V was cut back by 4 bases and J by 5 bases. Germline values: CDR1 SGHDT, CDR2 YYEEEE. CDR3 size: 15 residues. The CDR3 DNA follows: TGTGCCAGCAGCCCCTGGACAGGGTCGATCGAGACCCAGTACTTC. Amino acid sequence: CASSPWTGSIETQYF.

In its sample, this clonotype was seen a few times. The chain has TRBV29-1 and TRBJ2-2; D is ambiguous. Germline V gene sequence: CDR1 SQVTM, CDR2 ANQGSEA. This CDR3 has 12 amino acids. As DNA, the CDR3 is TGCACCGTGGACCAATCCACCGGGGAGCTGTTTTTT. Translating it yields CTVDQSTGELFF.

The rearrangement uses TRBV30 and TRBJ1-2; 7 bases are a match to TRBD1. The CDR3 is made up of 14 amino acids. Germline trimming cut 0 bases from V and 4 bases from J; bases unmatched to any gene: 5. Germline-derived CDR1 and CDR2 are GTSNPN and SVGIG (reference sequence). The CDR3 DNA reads TGTGCCTGGAGTGTAATGGACAGGAGCTATGGCTACACCTTC. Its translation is CAWSVMDRSYGYTF. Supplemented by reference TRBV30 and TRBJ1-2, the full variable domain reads SQTIHQWPATLVQPVGSPLSLECTVEGTSNPNLYWYRQAAGRGLQLLFYSVGIGQISSEVPQNLSASRPQDRQFILSSKKLLLSDSGFYLCAWSVMDRSYGYTFGSGTRLTVV.

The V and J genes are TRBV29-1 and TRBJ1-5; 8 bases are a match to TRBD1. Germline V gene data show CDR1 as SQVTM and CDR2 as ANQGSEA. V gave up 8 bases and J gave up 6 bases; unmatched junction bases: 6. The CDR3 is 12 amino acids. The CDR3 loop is CSSTGALQPQHF. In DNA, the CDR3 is TGCAGCTCGACAGGGGCGCTTCAGCCCCAGCATTTT.

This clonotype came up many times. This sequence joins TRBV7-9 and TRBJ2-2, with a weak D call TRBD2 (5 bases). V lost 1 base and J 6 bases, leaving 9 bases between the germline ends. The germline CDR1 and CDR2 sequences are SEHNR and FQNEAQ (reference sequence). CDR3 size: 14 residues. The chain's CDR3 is CASSLEAGAGELFF. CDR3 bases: TGTGCCAGCAGCTTAGAGGCCGGGGCCGGGGAGCTGTTTTTT.

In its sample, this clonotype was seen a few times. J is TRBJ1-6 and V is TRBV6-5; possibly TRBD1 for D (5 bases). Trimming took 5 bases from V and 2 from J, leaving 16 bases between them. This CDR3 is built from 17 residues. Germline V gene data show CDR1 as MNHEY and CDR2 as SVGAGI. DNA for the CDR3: TGTGCCAGCAGTCCGGGTCTGGGGGGGGCCTATAATTCACCCCTCCACTTT. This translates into CASSPGLGGAYNSPLHF.

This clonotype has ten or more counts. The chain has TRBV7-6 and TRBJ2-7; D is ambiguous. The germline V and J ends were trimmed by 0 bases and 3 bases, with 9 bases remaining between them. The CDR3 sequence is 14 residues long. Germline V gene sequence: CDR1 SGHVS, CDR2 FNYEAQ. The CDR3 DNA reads TGTGCCAGCAGCTTAGCCACGCAGAGCTACGAGCAGTACTTC. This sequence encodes CASSLATQSYEQYF.

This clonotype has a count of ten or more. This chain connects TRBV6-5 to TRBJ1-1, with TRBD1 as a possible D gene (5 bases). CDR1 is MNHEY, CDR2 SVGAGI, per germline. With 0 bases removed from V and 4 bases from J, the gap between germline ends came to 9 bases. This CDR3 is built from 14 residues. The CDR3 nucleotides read TGTGCCAGCAGTTACTCGTTGGGGGGCACTGAAGCTTTCTTT. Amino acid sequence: CASSYSLGGTEAFF.

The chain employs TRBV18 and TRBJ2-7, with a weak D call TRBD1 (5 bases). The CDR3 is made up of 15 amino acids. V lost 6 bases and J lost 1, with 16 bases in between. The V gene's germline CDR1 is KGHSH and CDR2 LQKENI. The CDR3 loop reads CASSPTWTPSYEQYF. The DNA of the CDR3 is TGTGCCAGCTCTCCCACATGGACACCTTCCTACGAGCAGTACTTC.